The text below deals with one T cell receptor (beta chain). The data originate from a study of cytomegalovirus exposure and HLA in healthy donors. Researchers ran the PCR with 60 Vbeta and 13 Jbeta primers. Here immunoSEQ multiplex PCR was the method, and the copy in TCRdb shows in-frame clones only, minus some. Here the sample spans about 110,000 clones, around 80% being singletons. Germline V CDR1 and CDR2: LNHNV, YYDKDF (reference sequence). The CDR3 consists of 14 residues. V lost 1 base to trimming and J lost 10 bases, with 13 bases between them. This sequence originates from a woman aged 45-65 years in good health and CMV-seropositive. The specimen was PBMCs. The chain recombines TRBV15 with TRBJ2-2; D might be TRBD2 (7 bases). CDR3 DNA: TGTGCCACCAGCAGAGGGAAGGGGGGGATGGAGCTGTTTTTT. This translates into CATSRGKGGMELFF. The whole variable domain, filled in from reference TRBV15 and TRBJ2-2, reads DAMVIQNPRYQVTQFGKPVTLSCSQTLNHNVMYWYQQKSSQAPKLLFHYYDKDFNNEADTPDNFQSRRPNTSFCFLDIRSPGLGDTAMYLCATSRGKGGMELFFGEGSRLTVL.